Included here is one T cell receptor (beta chain) sequence, with context. Its antigen is not identified. One junction end disagrees with the germline gene, perhaps due to a read error. RNA was extracted from bulk tissue without any cell sorting. Donors were chemotherapy-naive, newly diagnosed lung cancer surgical patients in China, August–late 2014. The CDR3 runs 16 residues. Germline lookup yields CDR1 SQVTM and CDR2 ANQGSEA. This specimen comes from a study of tumor and adjacent non-tumor tissue in lung cancer. As for the study in general: The cohort had 12 to 13 adenocarcinoma, 2 squamous cell and 1 small cell patients.

Study conclusions and caveats: Patients with more diverse tumor TCRs had worse survival.

A modified ARM-PCR protocol with three rounds of nested PCR amplified TCRbeta. Each CDR3 protein gets one entry after TCRdb re-called the multiplex PCR reads with MiXCR. The table records approximately 68,000 distinct CDR3 sequences, about three quarters of them present only once. The source is a man between 60 and 75 years old with non-small cell lung cancer. V is TRBV29-1 and J is TRBJ2-1, with 8 positions matching TRBD2. Sequencing was performed on lung tumor tissue. DNA for the CDR3: TGCAACGTGCCGCGGGGGGCGGGAGTCTCCTACAATGAGCAATTCTTC. This translates into CNVPRGAGVSYNEQFF.